These 4 T cell receptor beta chains came from one sample sequenced in a study of T cell changes during pregnancy in multiple sclerosis. The assay was immunoSEQ multiplex PCR, and TCRdb's table has in-frame clones only and misses some. This repertoire shows 30,000 to 40,000 clones, around 89% found once; its top ten account for about 7%. The source was CD8+ T cells from peripheral blood mononuclear cells, collected in the third trimester of pregnancy. These receptors were obtained from a female donor with multiple sclerosis, enrolled in a pregnancy study.

The chain employs TRBV13 and TRBJ1-2; D remains unclear. Between the trimmed V and J ends, which lost 5 bases and 0 bases, there was a span of 13 bases. The CDR3 contains 15 residues. The germline gives CDR1 PRHDT, CDR2 FYEKMQ (reference sequence). Here the CDR3 reads CASSILGDTNYGYTF. CDR3 nucleotide sequence: TGTGCCAGCAGCATCTTGGGAGACACTAACTATGGCTACACCTTC.

This clone turned up a few times. CDR3 amino acids: CASNGEQVTGELFF. Written as DNA, the CDR3 is TGTGCCAGTAATGGGGAACAGGTTACCGGGGAGCTGTTTTTT. The J gene is TRBJ2-2, the V gene TRBV19; D might be TRBD1 (5 bases). Germline V gene lookup returns CDR1 LNHDA and CDR2 SQIVND (reference sequence). V dropped 7 bases and J dropped 5 bases, with 14 bases sitting between them. The CDR3 extends over 14 amino acids.

This clone was observed once. The CDR3 DNA sequence: TGTGCCAGCAACCTTATGACGAGACTAGCTGAAGCTTTCTTT. Amino acids: CASNLMTRLAEAFF. The J gene is TRBJ1-1, the V gene TRBV2, with D unresolved. CDR3 size: 14 residues. V was cut by 7 bases and J by 6 bases, with 18 bases left in between. CDR1 SNHLY and CDR2 FYNNEI come from the germline V gene.

This clone has more than one count but fewer than ten. Other DNA sequences in the same sample also yield this CDR3. The chain combines TRBV7-9 with TRBJ1-5; D possibly corresponds to TRBD1 (6 bases). V was shortened by 1 base and J by 2 bases, with 6 bases between the two germline ends. The CDR3 totals 14 residues. CDR1 SEHNR and CDR2 FQNEAQ come from the germline V gene (reference sequence). The CDR3, as DNA: TGTGCCAGCAGCTTAGACAGGGGCAATCAGCCCCAGCATTTT. Translating gives CASSLDRGNQPQHF.